These 8 T cell receptor beta chains originate from one sample sequenced in a study of blood T cell repertoires in COVID-19. The assay was immunoSEQ multiplex PCR, and TCRdb's table has in-frame clones only and misses some. The repertoire includes some 270,000 clones, around 87% of them detected once, and 2.1% sits in the top ten. Sequencing was done on a sample of peripheral blood. These TCRs come from an older woman with COVID-19, enrolled during active disease.

CDR3 sequence: CATTTTGLKYF. The CDR3 nucleotides are TGTGCCACAACGACGACAGGTTTGAAGTACTTC. This chain uses TRBV10-3 with TRBJ2-7, with D perhaps TRBD1 (6 bases). The germline V gene encodes CDR1 ENHRY and CDR2 SYGVKD. Between the trimmed V and J ends, which lost 10 bases and 11 bases, there was a span of 18 bases. The CDR3 contains 11 residues.

V and J are TRBV7-2 and TRBJ2-3; the match to TRBD1 covers 12 bases. V lost 0 bases, J lost 4 bases, and 8 bases stayed unmatched. The CDR3 length is 18 residues. The germline V gene has CDR1 SGHTA and CDR2 FQGNSA. The chain's CDR3 is CASSLAGPGQGASDTQYF. Written as DNA, the CDR3 is TGTGCCAGCAGCTTAGCAGGTCCGGGACAGGGGGCTTCAGATACGCAGTATTTT.

The table lists this clone with a count of one. V and J are TRBV4-3 and TRBJ2-3; D is undetermined. This CDR3 is 14 amino acids long. V was clipped by 4 bases and J by 2 bases, with 10 bases between them. The germline V gene encodes CDR1 LGHNA and CDR2 YSLEER. Here the CDR3 reads CASSPLQATDTQYF. DNA of the CDR3: TGCGCCAGCAGCCCCCTCCAGGCCACAGATACGCAGTATTTT.

The chain recombines TRBV18 with TRBJ2-6; no firm D call. The CDR3 has 17 amino acids. V lost 5 bases to trimming and J lost 0 bases, with 14 bases between them. Germline CDR1 and CDR2: KGHSH and LQKENI. CDR3 sequence reads: CASSTQAKSSGANVLTF. The CDR3 DNA follows: TGTGCCAGCTCAACTCAGGCTAAGAGCTCTGGGGCCAACGTCCTGACTTTC.

V gene TRBV7-9 combines with J gene TRBJ1-2; possibly TRBD1 for D (6 bases). This CDR3 has 18 amino acids. Germline V CDR1 and CDR2: SEHNR, FQNEAQ (reference sequence). V lost 3 bases and J 0 bases, leaving 20 bases between the germline ends. Here the CDR3 DNA reads TGTGCCAGCAGCTTTGCACGGGACATTACCTTCACTAACTATGGCTACACCTTC. Translation: CASSFARDITFTNYGYTF.

The chain combines TRBV11-2 with TRBJ2-7; tentatively, D is TRBD1 (5 bases). CDR1 and CDR2 from the germline V gene are SGHAT and FQNNGV. Trimming shortened V by 2 bases and J by 2 bases, and 16 bases separated the two germline ends. The CDR3 contains 16 residues. The CDR3: CASSLQGARRTYEQYF. The DNA for the CDR3 is TGTGCCAGCAGCTTACAAGGGGCTAGACGAACCTACGAGCAGTACTTC.

On this clone itself: Distinct nucleotide sequences in the sample also encode this CDR3. The chain couples TRBV2 to TRBJ1-6, with a possible D match to TRBD1 (5 bases). Per the germline V gene, CDR1 is SNHLY and CDR2 is FYNNEI. This CDR3 spans 14 amino acids. Deletions cut 4 bases from V and 4 bases from J, with 8 bases between. The CDR3 here is CASSVGGYNSPLHF. CDR3 nucleotides: TGTGCCAGCAGTGTGGGGGGTTATAATTCACCCCTCCACTTT.

This chain links TRBV7-2 with TRBJ2-1, with D perhaps TRBD2 (6 bases). CDR1 is SGHTA and CDR2 is FQGNSA in the germline V gene. V was cut by 3 bases and J by 7 bases, with 13 bases left in between. The CDR3 has 14 residues. In DNA form, the CDR3 reads TGTGCCAGCAGCTTCGAGGGCCTAGCGAATGAGCAGTTCTTC. Translation gives CASSFEGLANEQFF.